The sequence of this T cell receptor (beta chain) was determined in a study of identical twins. General observations from the study: Out-of-frame TCR alpha sharing in monozygotic twins exceeded recombination model predictions.

MiXCR, run by TCRdb on the 5' RACE reads, gives a single entry per CDR3 protein. The table includes over 500,000 distinct CDR3 sequences, about 20% detected once. Germline assignment: CDR1 MNHEY and CDR2 SVGEGT. The CDR3 is made up of 14 amino acids. About this clonotype: Its cognate antigen is unknown. One end of the junction does not line up with germline, which may come from a read error.

In addition, the sample was reused for a study of T cells expressing NK-cell markers. That paper notes: Source material for TCR beta repertoires consisted of sorted CD3+CD56+NKG2C+, CD3+CD56+NKG2C- and CD3+CD56-NKG2C+ T cells.

The chain recombines TRBV6-2 or TRBV6-3 with TRBJ2-4; perhaps D is TRBD1 or TRBD2 (7 bases each). The source of this sequence is a woman aged 18 to 35 in good health. Sequenced input: CD4+ T cells sorted from blood. The CDR3 DNA reads TGTGCCAGCAGTTACGCGGGGGTGGGACAGAATCCCGACTTC. Translated: CASSYAGVGQNPDF.